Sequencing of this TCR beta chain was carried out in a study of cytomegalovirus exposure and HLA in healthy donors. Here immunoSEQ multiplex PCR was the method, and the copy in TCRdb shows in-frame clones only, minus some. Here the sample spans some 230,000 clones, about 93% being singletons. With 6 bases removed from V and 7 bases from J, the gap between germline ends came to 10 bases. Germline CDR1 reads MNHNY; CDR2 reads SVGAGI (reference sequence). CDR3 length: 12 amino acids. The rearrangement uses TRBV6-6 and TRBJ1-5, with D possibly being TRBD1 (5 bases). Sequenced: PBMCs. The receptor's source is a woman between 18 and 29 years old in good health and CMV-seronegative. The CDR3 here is CASRPGQQPQHF. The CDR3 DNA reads TGTGCCAGCAGACCAGGGCAGCAGCCCCAGCATTTT.